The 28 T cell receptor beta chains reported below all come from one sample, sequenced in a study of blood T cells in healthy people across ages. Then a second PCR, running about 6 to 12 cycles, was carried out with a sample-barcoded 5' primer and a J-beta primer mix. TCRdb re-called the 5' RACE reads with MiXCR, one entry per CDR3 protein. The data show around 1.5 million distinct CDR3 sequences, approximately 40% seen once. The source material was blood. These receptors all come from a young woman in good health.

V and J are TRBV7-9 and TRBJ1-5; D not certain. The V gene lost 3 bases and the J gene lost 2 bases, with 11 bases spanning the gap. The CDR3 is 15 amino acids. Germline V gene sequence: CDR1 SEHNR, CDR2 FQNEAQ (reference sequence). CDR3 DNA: TGTGCCAGCAGCTTCGAGGGCGCGGGCAATCAGCCCCAGCATTTT. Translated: CASSFEGAGNQPQHF.

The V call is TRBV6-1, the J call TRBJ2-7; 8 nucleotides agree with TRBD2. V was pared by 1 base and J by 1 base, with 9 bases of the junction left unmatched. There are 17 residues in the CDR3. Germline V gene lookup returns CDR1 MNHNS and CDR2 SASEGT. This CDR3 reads CASSEGNWGLGSYEQYF. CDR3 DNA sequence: TGTGCCAGCAGTGAAGGAAATTGGGGACTAGGGTCCTACGAGCAGTACTTC.

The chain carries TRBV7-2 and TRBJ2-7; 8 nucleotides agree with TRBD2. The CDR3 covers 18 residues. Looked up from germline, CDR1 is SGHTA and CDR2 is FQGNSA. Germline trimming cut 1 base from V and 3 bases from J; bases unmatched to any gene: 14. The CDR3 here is CASSLDPGGLVVVYEQYF. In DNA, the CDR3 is TGTGCCAGCAGCTTAGATCCGGGAGGGCTGGTAGTTGTCTACGAGCAGTACTTC.

CDR3 bases: TGTGCCAGCAGCTTAGGGCGGGGGGGCATCTACGAGCAGTACTTC. As protein: CASSLGRGGIYEQYF. V usage is TRBV13 and J usage is TRBJ2-7, with 9 bases matching TRBD2. The CDR3 is made up of 15 amino acids. The germline V gene encodes CDR1 PRHDT and CDR2 FYEKMQ (reference sequence). The V and J ends lost 0 bases and 3 bases, in that order; junction bases with no gene match: 3.

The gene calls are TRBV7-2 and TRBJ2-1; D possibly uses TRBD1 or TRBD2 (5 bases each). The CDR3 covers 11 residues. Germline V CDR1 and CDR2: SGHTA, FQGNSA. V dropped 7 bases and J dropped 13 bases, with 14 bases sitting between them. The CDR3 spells CASKRGETQFF. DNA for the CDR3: TGTGCCAGCAAAAGAGGGGAGACCCAGTTCTTC. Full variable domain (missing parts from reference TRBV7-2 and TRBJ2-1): GAGVSQSPSNKVTEKGKDVELRCDPISGHTALYWYRQSLGQGLEFLIYFQGNSAPDKSGLPSDRFSAERTGGSVSTLTIQRTQQEDSAVYLCASKRGETQFFGPGTRLTVL.

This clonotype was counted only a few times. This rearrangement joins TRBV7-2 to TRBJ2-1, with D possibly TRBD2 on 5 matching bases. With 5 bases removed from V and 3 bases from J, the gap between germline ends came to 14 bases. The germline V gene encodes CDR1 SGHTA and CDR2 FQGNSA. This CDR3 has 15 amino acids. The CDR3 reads CASSLSYAGYNEQFF. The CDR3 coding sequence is TGTGCCAGCAGCCTTAGTTACGCGGGCTACAATGAGCAGTTCTTC.

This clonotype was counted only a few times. The CDR3 DNA sequence: TGCGCCAGCAGCCAACTAGCGGCGAGCCCCCAAGAGACCCAGTACTTC. Protein sequence: CASSQLAASPQETQYF. V and J are TRBV4-1 and TRBJ2-5; 7 nucleotides match TRBD2. The V and J ends lost 2 bases and 1 base, in that order; junction bases with no gene match: 7. There are 16 residues in the CDR3. CDR1 is MGHRA and CDR2 is YSYEKL in the germline V gene.

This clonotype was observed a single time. As DNA, the CDR3 is TGTGCCATCAGTACCTATCCGGGACAGGGAGGTAGGGGCTACACCTTC. Translation: CAISTYPGQGGRGYTF. The chain carries TRBV10-3 and TRBJ1-2; TRBD1 matches at 9 bases. Trimming removed 5 bases from V and 8 bases from J; junction bases left unmatched: 15. Germline assignment: CDR1 ENHRY and CDR2 SYGVKD. The CDR3 length is 16 residues.

CDR3 bases: TGTGCCAGCAGCTTACAGGGATTAGTCTTCGTCAATGAGCAGTACTTC. This sequence encodes CASSLQGLVFVNEQYF. The chain combines TRBV7-2 with TRBJ2-7; D perhaps matches TRBD1 (5 bases). The CDR3 totals 16 residues. Germline V gene data show CDR1 as SGHTA and CDR2 as FQGNSA. V was pared by 2 bases and J by 7 bases, with 21 bases between.

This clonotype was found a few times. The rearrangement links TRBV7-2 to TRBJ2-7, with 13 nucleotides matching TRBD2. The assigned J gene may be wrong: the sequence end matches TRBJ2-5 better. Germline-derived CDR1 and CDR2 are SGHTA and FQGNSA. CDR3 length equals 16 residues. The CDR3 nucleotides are TGTGCCAGCAGGGCCCGACTAGCGGGGGGAAAAGAGACCCAGTACTTC. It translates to CASRARLAGGKETQYF.

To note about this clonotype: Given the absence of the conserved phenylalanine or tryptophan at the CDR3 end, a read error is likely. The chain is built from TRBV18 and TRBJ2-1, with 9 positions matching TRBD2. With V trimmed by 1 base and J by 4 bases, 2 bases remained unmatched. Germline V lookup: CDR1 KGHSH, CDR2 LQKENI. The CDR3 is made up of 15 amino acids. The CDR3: CASSPRLAGYNEQFL. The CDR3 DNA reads TGTGCCAGCTCACCACGGCTAGCGGGATACAATGAGCAGTTCTTG.

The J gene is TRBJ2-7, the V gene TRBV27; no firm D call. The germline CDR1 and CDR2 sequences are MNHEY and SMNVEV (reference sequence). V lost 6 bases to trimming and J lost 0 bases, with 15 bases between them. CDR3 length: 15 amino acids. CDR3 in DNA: TGTGCCAGCAGCCCCTACGAGGCCCCCTCCTACGAGCAGTACTTC. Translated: CASSPYEAPSYEQYF.

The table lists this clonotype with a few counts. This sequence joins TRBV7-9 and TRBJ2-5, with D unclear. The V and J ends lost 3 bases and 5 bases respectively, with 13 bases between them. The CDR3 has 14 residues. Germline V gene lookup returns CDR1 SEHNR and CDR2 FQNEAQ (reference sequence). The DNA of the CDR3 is TGTGCCAGCAGCTTCCAGCAGGTCGGGGAGACCCAGTACTTC. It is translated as CASSFQQVGETQYF. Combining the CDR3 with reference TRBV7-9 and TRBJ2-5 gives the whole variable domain DTGVSQNPRHKITKRGQNVTFRCDPISEHNRLYWYRQTLGQGPEFLTYFQNEAQLEKSRLLSDRFSAERPKGSFSTLEIQRTEQGDSAMYLCASSFQQVGETQYFGPGTRLLVL.

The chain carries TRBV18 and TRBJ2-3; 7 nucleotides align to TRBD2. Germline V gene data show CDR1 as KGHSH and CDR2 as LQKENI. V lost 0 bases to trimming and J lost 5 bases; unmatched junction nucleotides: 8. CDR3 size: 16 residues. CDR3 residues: CASSPPVGGREDTQYF. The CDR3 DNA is TGTGCCAGCTCACCACCGGTGGGAGGGCGTGAAGATACGCAGTATTTT.

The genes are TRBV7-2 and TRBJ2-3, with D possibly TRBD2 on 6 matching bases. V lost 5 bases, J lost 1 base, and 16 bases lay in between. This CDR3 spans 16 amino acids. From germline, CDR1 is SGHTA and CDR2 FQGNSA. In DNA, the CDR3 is TGTGCCAGCAGCACCATGCGGGCTAGCGGCACAGATACGCAGTATTTT. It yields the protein CASSTMRASGTDTQYF.

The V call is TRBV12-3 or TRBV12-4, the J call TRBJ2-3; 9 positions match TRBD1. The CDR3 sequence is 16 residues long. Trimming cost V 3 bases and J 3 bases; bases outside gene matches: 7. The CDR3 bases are TGTGCCAGCAGTTTCCCGACAGGGGGGTCAACAGATACGCAGTATTTT. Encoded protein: CASSFPTGGSTDTQYF.

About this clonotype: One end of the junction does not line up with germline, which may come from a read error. CDR3 sequence (DNA): TGTGCCGCCAGTGAGGGACACCCCGGGGAGCTGTTTTTT. Translation: CAASEGHPGELFF. The chain has TRBV24-1 and TRBJ2-2; a possible D gene is TRBD1 (6 bases). The CDR3 loop spans 13 amino acids. Germline CDR1 is KGHDR and CDR2 is SFDVKD.

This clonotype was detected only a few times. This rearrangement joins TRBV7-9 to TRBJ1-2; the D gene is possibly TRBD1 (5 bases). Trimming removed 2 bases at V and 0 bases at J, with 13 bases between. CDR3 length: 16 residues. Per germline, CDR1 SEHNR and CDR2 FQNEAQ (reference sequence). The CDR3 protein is CASSLFQGIANYGYTF. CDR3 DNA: TGTGCCAGCAGCTTATTTCAGGGTATAGCTAACTATGGCTACACCTTC.

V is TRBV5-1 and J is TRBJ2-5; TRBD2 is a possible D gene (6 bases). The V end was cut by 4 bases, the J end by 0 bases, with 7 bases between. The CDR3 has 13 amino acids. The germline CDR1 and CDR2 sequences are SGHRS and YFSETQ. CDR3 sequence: CASSREYQETQYF. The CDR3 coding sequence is TGCGCCAGCAGCCGGGAGTACCAAGAGACCCAGTACTTC.

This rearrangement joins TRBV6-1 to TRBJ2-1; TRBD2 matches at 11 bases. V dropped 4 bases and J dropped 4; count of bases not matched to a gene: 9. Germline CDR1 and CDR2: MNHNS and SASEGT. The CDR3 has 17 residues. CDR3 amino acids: CASSVPIAGGPYNEQFF. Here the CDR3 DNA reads TGTGCCAGCAGTGTACCAATAGCGGGAGGGCCGTACAATGAGCAGTTCTTC.

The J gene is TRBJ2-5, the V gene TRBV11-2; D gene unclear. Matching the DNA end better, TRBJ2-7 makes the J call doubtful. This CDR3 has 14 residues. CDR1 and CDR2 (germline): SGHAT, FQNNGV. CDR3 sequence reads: CASSPVAHGHEQYF. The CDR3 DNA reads TGTGCCAGCAGCCCCGTAGCACACGGACACGAGCAGTACTTC.

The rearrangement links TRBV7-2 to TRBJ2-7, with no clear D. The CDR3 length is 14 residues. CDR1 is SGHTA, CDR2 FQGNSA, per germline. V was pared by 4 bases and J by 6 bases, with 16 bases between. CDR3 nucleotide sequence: TGTGCCAGCAGCTCCCAGCTCGCCTTCGGCGAGCAGTACTTC. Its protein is CASSSQLAFGEQYF.

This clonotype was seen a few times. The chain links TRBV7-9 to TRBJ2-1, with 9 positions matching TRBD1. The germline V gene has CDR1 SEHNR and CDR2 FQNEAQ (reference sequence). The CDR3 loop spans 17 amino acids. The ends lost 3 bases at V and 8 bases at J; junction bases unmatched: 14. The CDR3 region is CASSLMGGDRVSDEQFF. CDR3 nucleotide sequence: TGTGCCAGCAGCTTGATGGGCGGGGACAGGGTATCGGATGAGCAGTTCTTC. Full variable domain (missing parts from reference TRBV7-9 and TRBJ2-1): DTGVSQNPRHKITKRGQNVTFRCDPISEHNRLYWYRQTLGQGPEFLTYFQNEAQLEKSRLLSDRFSAERPKGSFSTLEIQRTEQGDSAMYLCASSLMGGDRVSDEQFFGPGTRLTVL.

CDR3 nucleotide sequence: TGTGCCAGCAGCTTCGCTAGCGGGGGGGCCGGTTTTTTAGATACGCAGTATTTT. It translates to CASSFASGGAGFLDTQYF. The chain joins TRBV7-2 to TRBJ2-3, with 12 bases identical to TRBD2. With 3 bases clipped from V and 5 bases from J, the junction kept 12 bases outside the gene matches. The length of the CDR3 is 18 residues. Looked up from germline, CDR1 is SGHTA and CDR2 is FQGNSA.

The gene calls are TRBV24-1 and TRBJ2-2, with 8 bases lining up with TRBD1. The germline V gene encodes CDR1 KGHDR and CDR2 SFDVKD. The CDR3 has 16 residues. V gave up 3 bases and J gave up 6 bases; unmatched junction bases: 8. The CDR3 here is CATSDPTGDYSGELFF. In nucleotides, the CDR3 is TGTGCCACCAGTGATCCGACAGGGGATTACTCCGGGGAGCTGTTTTTT.

The CDR3 region is CASSQSGHKETQYF. CDR3 bases: TGCGCCAGCAGCCAATCCGGCCATAAAGAGACCCAGTACTTC. The chain couples TRBV5-1 to TRBJ2-5; D uncertain. V lost 4 bases and J 3 bases, leaving 13 bases between the germline ends. The CDR3 totals 14 residues. The germline CDR1 and CDR2 sequences are SGHRS and YFSETQ.

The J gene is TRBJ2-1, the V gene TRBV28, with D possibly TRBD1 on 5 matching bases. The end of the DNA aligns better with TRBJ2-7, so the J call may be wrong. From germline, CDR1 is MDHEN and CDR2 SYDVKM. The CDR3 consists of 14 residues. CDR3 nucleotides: TGTGCCAGCAGTTTATCGGCAGGGATCAATGAGCAGTACTTC. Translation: CASSLSAGINEQYF.

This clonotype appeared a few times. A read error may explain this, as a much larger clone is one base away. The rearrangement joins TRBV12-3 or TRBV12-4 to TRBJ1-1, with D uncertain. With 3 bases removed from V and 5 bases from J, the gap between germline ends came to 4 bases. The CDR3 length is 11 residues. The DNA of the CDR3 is TGTGCCAGCAGTTTTGCGACTGAAGCTTTCTTT. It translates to CASSFATEAFF.